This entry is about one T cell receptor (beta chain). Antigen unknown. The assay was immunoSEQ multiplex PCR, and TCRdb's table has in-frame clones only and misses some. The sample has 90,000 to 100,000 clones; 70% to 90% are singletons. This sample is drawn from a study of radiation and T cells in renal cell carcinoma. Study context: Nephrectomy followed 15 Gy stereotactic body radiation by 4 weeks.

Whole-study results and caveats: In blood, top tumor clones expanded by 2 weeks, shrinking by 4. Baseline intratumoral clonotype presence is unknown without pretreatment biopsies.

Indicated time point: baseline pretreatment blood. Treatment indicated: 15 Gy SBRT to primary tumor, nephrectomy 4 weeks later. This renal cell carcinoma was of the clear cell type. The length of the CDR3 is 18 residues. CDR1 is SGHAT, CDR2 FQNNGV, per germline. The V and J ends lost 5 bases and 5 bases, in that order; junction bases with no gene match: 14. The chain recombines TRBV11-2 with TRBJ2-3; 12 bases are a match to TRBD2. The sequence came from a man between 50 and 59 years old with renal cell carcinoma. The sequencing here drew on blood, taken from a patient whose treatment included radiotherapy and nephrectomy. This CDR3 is CASSPAGLAGGPGDTQYF. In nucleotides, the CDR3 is TGTGCCAGCAGCCCAGCGGGGCTAGCGGGGGGGCCTGGAGATACGCAGTATTTT.